Shown below are 15 T cell receptor beta chains from a single sample sequenced in a study of shared clonotypes between healthy human individuals. Naive CD8 cells lacked CD45RO and underwent positive selection for CCR7, leaving out terminally differentiated effector memory CD45RA+ cells. This table comes from immunoSEQ multiplex PCR, and its TCRdb copy is limited to in-frame clones, with some not included. The sample includes under 600,000 clones, more than 95% seen only once; the top ten take 0.3%. Sequencing was carried out using naive CD8+ T cells sorted from blood. Receptors were obtained from a man aged 30-40 years in good health.

J is TRBJ1-2 and V is TRBV29-1; D unresolved. V lost 0 bases and J 4 bases, leaving 9 bases between the germline ends. Germline CDR1 is SQVTM and CDR2 is ANQGSEA. The CDR3 has 13 amino acids. CDR3 sequence: CSVEESGPYGYTF. In DNA form, the CDR3 reads TGCAGCGTTGAAGAGTCCGGGCCCTATGGCTACACCTTC.

The gene calls are TRBV15 and TRBJ1-4; no clear D gene. The CDR3 sequence is 17 residues long. Germline CDR1 and CDR2: LNHNV and YYDKDF (reference sequence). Trimming cost V 0 bases and J 4 bases, with 15 bases left between them. CDR3 coding DNA: TGTGCCACCAGCAGAGAACCAGACCTAGCAGATAATGAAAAACTGTTTTTT. This gives the protein CATSREPDLADNEKLFF.

The CDR3 loop is CASGLAVGGSSYNEQFF. DNA of the CDR3: TGTGCCAGCGGATTAGCGGTCGGCGGAAGCTCCTACAATGAGCAGTTCTTC. This chain joins TRBV7-9 and TRBJ2-1, with D possibly being TRBD2 (6 bases). CDR1 and CDR2 (germline): SEHNR, FQNEAQ (reference sequence). CDR3 length equals 17 residues. Trimming took 8 bases from V and 0 from J, leaving 20 bases between them.

The rearrangement links TRBV30 to TRBJ2-1; the match to TRBD2 covers 10 bases. Per the germline V gene, CDR1 is GTSNPN and CDR2 is SVGIG (reference sequence). The CDR3 is made up of 14 amino acids. V lost 2 bases to trimming and J lost 7 bases; unmatched junction nucleotides: 5. CDR3 sequence reads: CAWSLAGVLNEQFF. The CDR3 bases are TGTGCCTGGAGTCTAGCGGGAGTTCTTAATGAGCAGTTCTTC.

This chain uses TRBV5-1 with TRBJ2-7, with TRBD1 identical over 8 bases. J was trimmed by 5 bases and V by 5 bases; bases with no gene match: 6. The CDR3 consists of 13 residues. Per the germline V gene, CDR1 is SGHRS and CDR2 is YFSETQ. The CDR3, as DNA: TGCGCCAGCAGAACGGACAGGGTTGACGAGCAGTACTTC. The encoded protein is CASRTDRVDEQYF.

The J gene is TRBJ2-7, the V gene TRBV27; the match to TRBD2 covers 8 bases. The CDR3 is made up of 14 amino acids. V gave up 6 bases and J gave up 1 base; unmatched junction bases: 5. Germline CDR1 reads MNHEY; CDR2 reads SMNVEV (reference sequence). CDR3 in DNA: TGTGCCAGCAGCCCCGGGGGGGATTCCTACGAGCAGTACTTC. The encoded protein is CASSPGGDSYEQYF.

This clone showed up just a few times. The CDR3 loop reads CASSLTAAREQYF. The CDR3 DNA reads TGTGCCAGCAGTTTGACCGCAGCTCGGGAGCAGTACTTC. The chain links TRBV27 to TRBJ2-7; no clear D. The length of the CDR3 is 13 residues. Trimming stripped 3 bases from V and 7 bases from J, with 13 bases between. Germline assignment: CDR1 MNHEY and CDR2 SMNVEV (reference sequence).

The chain couples TRBV5-1 to TRBJ2-5; D is possibly TRBD1 (6 bases). Germline lookup yields CDR1 SGHRS and CDR2 YFSETQ. V was pared by 3 bases and J by 2 bases, with 14 bases between. There are 15 residues in the CDR3. DNA for the CDR3: TGCGCCAGCAGCTCAGGGGAGAGGGTTCAAGAGACCCAGTACTTC. This gives the protein CASSSGERVQETQYF.

The chain combines TRBV27 with TRBJ2-5; 12 nucleotides match TRBD2. The CDR3 consists of 16 residues. CDR1 is MNHEY and CDR2 is SMNVEV in the germline V gene (reference sequence). V shed 4 bases and J 4 bases; nucleotides not matched to a gene: 7. CDR3 sequence: CASSSSSGRAPETQYF. As DNA, the CDR3 is TGTGCCAGCAGTTCCTCTAGCGGGAGGGCCCCAGAGACCCAGTACTTC.

The chain carries TRBV10-3 and TRBJ2-7; 9 bases match TRBD2. Germline values: CDR1 ENHRY, CDR2 SYGVKD. The CDR3 extends over 15 amino acids. V shed 2 bases, J shed 6 bases, and the junction held 8 bases outside the gene matches. The CDR3 is CAISEEVAGVTEQYF. Written as DNA, the CDR3 is TGTGCCATCAGTGAGGAGGTAGCGGGAGTCACCGAGCAGTACTTC.

The chain employs TRBV11-2 and TRBJ2-5; 7 positions match TRBD2. This CDR3 contains 17 residues. Germline V CDR1 and CDR2: SGHAT, FQNNGV. The ends lost 0 bases at V and 1 base at J; junction bases unmatched: 8. DNA for the CDR3: TGTGCCAGCAGCTTAGACGGTCTAGCGGAGCTCCAAGAGACCCAGTACTTC. This gives the protein CASSLDGLAELQETQYF.

The rearrangement joins TRBV7-9 to TRBJ2-2; D is perhaps TRBD1 (5 bases). CDR3 length equals 14 residues. The V end was cut by 6 bases, the J end by 1 base, with 9 bases between. Germline lookup yields CDR1 SEHNR and CDR2 FQNEAQ (reference sequence). CDR3 in amino acids: CASRLDRNTGELFF. CDR3 coding DNA: TGTGCCAGCAGACTTGACAGGAACACCGGGGAGCTGTTTTTT.

The chain links TRBV27 to TRBJ2-7, with D unclear. The CDR3 covers 15 residues. Germline CDR1 is MNHEY and CDR2 is SMNVEV (reference sequence). V lost 3 bases and J lost 2, with 14 bases in between. The CDR3 reads CASSFLVSAPYEQYF. The CDR3 DNA reads as TGTGCCAGCAGTTTCCTGGTGAGTGCACCCTACGAGCAGTACTTC.

The rearrangement joins TRBV5-1 to TRBJ2-2, with TRBD2 matching over 8 bases. Germline CDR1 and CDR2: SGHRS and YFSETQ. The junction had 15 bases not matched to a gene; V was cut back by 0 bases and J by 2 bases. This CDR3 spans 20 amino acids. The CDR3 region is CASSLDNRSSGYINTGELFF. CDR3 nucleotide sequence: TGCGCCAGCAGCTTGGATAACCGGTCTAGCGGGTATATCAACACCGGGGAGCTGTTTTTT.

The chain carries TRBV18 and TRBJ2-5, with 7 bases aligning to TRBD2. V gave up 7 bases and J gave up 4 bases; unmatched junction bases: 9. The CDR3 consists of 14 residues. Germline CDR1 is KGHSH and CDR2 is LQKENI. CDR3 nucleotides: TGTGCCAGCTGCGCGGCGGGAGTGGGAGAGACCCAGTACTTC. Residues: CASCAAGVGETQYF. The entire variable domain, with the rest obtained from reference TRBV18 and TRBJ2-5, is as follows: NAGVMQNPRHLVRRRGQEARLRCSPMKGHSHVYWYRQLPEEGLKFMVYLQKENIIDESGMPKERFSAEFPKEGPSILRIQQVVRGDSAAYFCASCAAGVGETQYFGPGTRLLVL.